This T cell receptor beta chain appears in the sequencing data of a study of vaccination effects on CD4 cells after COVID-19. Generated by immunoSEQ multiplex PCR, the TCRdb table keeps only in-frame clones and is missing some. The data show about 45,000 clones, 75% seen once. Concerning this clone itself: Its antigen remains unidentified.

Antigen-specific CD4+ T cells were first expanded with viral peptide pools by the ViraFEST assay and only then sequenced. Culturing for roughly 10 days preceded CD4+ T cell isolation. Confirmation by PCR established that the person had SARS-CoV-2 infection between March and December 2020. This sample comprised CD4+ T cells from PBMCs cultured with a peptide pool, obtained before COVID-19 vaccination. The TCR sequence derives from a human donor who had a prior SARS-CoV-2 infection.

For the CDR3, the DNA is TGTGCCAGCTCACCATCCCTAGCGGGAGGGCCAGATACGCAGTATTTT. It specifies CASSPSLAGGPDTQYF. The J gene is TRBJ2-3, the V gene TRBV18, with 12 positions matching TRBD2. Germline values: CDR1 KGHSH, CDR2 LQKENI. This CDR3 region has 16 residues. The V gene end was trimmed by 2 bases and the J gene end by 4 bases; junction bases not matched to a gene: 4.